This is a list of T cell receptor beta chains from one sample in a study of cytomegalovirus exposure and HLA in healthy donors. Method: immunoSEQ multiplex PCR; TCRdb's copy keeps in-frame clones and lacks some. Among under 200,000 clones listed, roughly 70% were seen once. The source material was PBMCs. These receptors originate from a woman between 45 and 60 years old in good health and CMV-seropositive. Each CDR3 is given with its conserved first and last residue. A D gene is named only where the DNA matches it firmly. Only some rows state a clone size, as once, few, many or a class for expanded clones.

d_gene: NA; v_gene: TRBV2; abundance: NA; j_gene: TRBJ1-6; CDR3nt: TGTGCCAGCAGTGAAGCGCTTCGGTCGTACTCACCCCTCCACTTT; CDR3aa: CASSEALRSYSPLHF
d_gene: NA; v_gene: TRBV5-6; abundance: NA; j_gene: TRBJ1-1; CDR3nt: TGTGCCAGCACTAATTATGTCGGGGAAGCTTTCTTT; CDR3aa: CASTNYVGEAFF
d_gene: TRBD1; v_gene: TRBV4-1; abundance: NA; j_gene: TRBJ1-2; CDR3nt: TGCGCCAGCAGTCTGACAGGGGACTATGGCTACACCTTC; CDR3aa: CASSLTGDYGYTF
d_gene: NA; v_gene: TRBV2; abundance: few; j_gene: TRBJ1-6; CDR3nt: TGTGTCATAGGAGTCGAAGCGTCTAACAATTCACCCCTCCACTTT; CDR3aa: CVIGVEASNNSPLHF
d_gene: TRBD1; v_gene: TRBV2; abundance: NA; j_gene: TRBJ2-7; CDR3nt: TGTGCCAGCACCGGACAGGGTATCCACGAGCAGTACTTC; CDR3aa: CASTGQGIHEQYF
d_gene: TRBD1; v_gene: TRBV5-6; abundance: NA; j_gene: TRBJ1-3; CDR3nt: TGTGCCAGCAGCTTGCGGAGGACAGGGAGAAACTCTGGAAACACCATATATTTT; CDR3aa: CASSLRRTGRNSGNTIYF
d_gene: TRBD2; v_gene: TRBV6-5; abundance: NA; j_gene: TRBJ2-1; CDR3nt: TGTGCCAGCAGGAGACTAGCGGGGGGGAATGATGAGCAGTTCTTC; CDR3aa: CASRRLAGGNDEQFF
d_gene: TRBD2; v_gene: TRBV4-1; abundance: few; j_gene: TRBJ2-5; CDR3nt: TGCGCCAGCAGCCAAGATATTTTGAGAGCGGGGGGATGGGAGACCCAGTACTTC; CDR3aa: CASSQDILRAGGWETQYF
d_gene: TRBD1; v_gene: TRBV9; abundance: NA; j_gene: TRBJ2-1; CDR3nt: TGTGCCAGCAGCGTCCGACAGGGGTGGAATGAGCAGTTCTTC; CDR3aa: CASSVRQGWNEQFF
d_gene: TRBD1; v_gene: TRBV19; abundance: few; j_gene: TRBJ1-4; CDR3nt: TGTGCCAGTCGGACAGGGGGACTTGGGGAAAAACTGTTTTTT; CDR3aa: CASRTGGLGEKLFF
d_gene: TRBD2; v_gene: TRBV6-5; abundance: NA; j_gene: TRBJ2-2; CDR3nt: TGTGCCAGCACCCTAGCGGGGGCCAGCACCGGGGAGCTGTTTTTT; CDR3aa: CASTLAGASTGELFF
d_gene: NA; v_gene: TRBV30; abundance: NA; j_gene: TRBJ2-1; CDR3nt: TGTGCCTGGACGCAGTACAATGAGCAGTTCTTC; CDR3aa: CAWTQYNEQFF
d_gene: NA; v_gene: TRBV5-6; abundance: NA; j_gene: TRBJ1-3; CDR3nt: TGTGCCAGCAGCGATTTACAGGCCGGGAGCTCTGGAAACACCATATATTTT; CDR3aa: CASSDLQAGSSGNTIYF
d_gene: TRBD1; v_gene: TRBV2; abundance: NA; j_gene: TRBJ1-6; CDR3nt: TGTGCCAGCAGTGAAGCTGGACAGGGGTATTCACCCCTCCACTTT; CDR3aa: CASSEAGQGYSPLHF
d_gene: NA; v_gene: TRBV19; abundance: NA; j_gene: TRBJ1-2; CDR3nt: TGTGCCAGTAGTAAGCCCCCGGGTGCTACTTATGGCTACACCTTC; CDR3aa: CASSKPPGATYGYTF
d_gene: TRBD2; v_gene: TRBV6-6; abundance: NA; j_gene: TRBJ2-7; CDR3nt: TGTGCCAGCAGCCCTAGCGGGGGTGCCTTCGAGCAGTACTTC; CDR3aa: CASSPSGGAFEQYF
d_gene: NA; v_gene: TRBV7-7; abundance: NA; j_gene: TRBJ2-5; CDR3nt: TGTGCCAGCAGCCAAGGGAAAGGTTTGGGAGGGACCCAGTACTTC; CDR3aa: CASSQGKGLGGTQYF
d_gene: NA; v_gene: TRBV29-1; abundance: NA; j_gene: TRBJ1-2; CDR3nt: TGCAGCGTTGGTCGGGGGGAAAGCAACTATGGCTACACCTTC; CDR3aa: CSVGRGESNYGYTF
d_gene: NA; v_gene: TRBV7-9; abundance: NA; j_gene: TRBJ2-1; CDR3nt: TGTGCCAGCAGCTTAGGTGGGCCTATCTACAATGAGCAGTTCTTC; CDR3aa: CASSLGGPIYNEQFF
d_gene: TRBD2; v_gene: TRBV7-6; abundance: NA; j_gene: TRBJ2-3; CDR3nt: TGTGCCAGCAGCTTAGAACTAGCGGGGACCAGCACAGATACGCAGTATTTT; CDR3aa: CASSLELAGTSTDTQYF
d_gene: TRBD1; v_gene: TRBV10-3; abundance: NA; j_gene: TRBJ2-2; CDR3nt: TGTGCCATTCCGGGACAGGGGGGCCCCGGGGAGCTGTTTTTT; CDR3aa: CAIPGQGGPGELFF
d_gene: NA; v_gene: TRBV5-1; abundance: few; j_gene: TRBJ2-1; CDR3nt: TGCGCCAGCAGCTTGGCAGGGTTTGGTGAGCAGTTCTTC; CDR3aa: CASSLAGFGEQFF
d_gene: TRBD2; v_gene: TRBV5-6; abundance: few; j_gene: TRBJ2-3; CDR3nt: TGTGCCAGCAGTTACGACTTGCCAGCGGGGGGGAGCACAGATACGCAGTATTTT; CDR3aa: CASSYDLPAGGSTDTQYF
d_gene: NA; v_gene: TRBV6-1; abundance: NA; j_gene: TRBJ1-6; CDR3nt: TGTGCCAGCAGTGCTAGGGGACCTCGGGGGAGTTGGTCACCCCTCCACTTT; CDR3aa: CASSARGPRGSWSPLHF
d_gene: NA; v_gene: TRBV6-1; abundance: NA; j_gene: TRBJ1-2; CDR3nt: TGTGCCAGCAGTGACGCAGGGGCTGTTGGCTACACCTTC; CDR3aa: CASSDAGAVGYTF
d_gene: TRBD2; v_gene: TRBV9; abundance: NA; j_gene: TRBJ2-3; CDR3nt: TGTGCCAGCAGCGTCGTACCTAGCGGGGAGGATATACAAAATACGCAGTATTTT; CDR3aa: CASSVVPSGEDIQNTQYF
d_gene: TRBD1; v_gene: TRBV18; abundance: few; j_gene: TRBJ2-7; CDR3nt: TGTGCCAGCTCACCAGGGCAGGGGGCTTCCTACGAGCAGTACTTC; CDR3aa: CASSPGQGASYEQYF
d_gene: NA; v_gene: TRBV5-1; abundance: NA; j_gene: TRBJ2-3; CDR3nt: TGCGCCAGCAGCTTGGAAGTGGGGGCAGGAGATACGCAGTATTTT; CDR3aa: CASSLEVGAGDTQYF
d_gene: TRBD1; v_gene: TRBV6-5; abundance: few; j_gene: TRBJ2-7; CDR3nt: TGTGCCAGCAGCAACCGGGACAGGCCCTCCTACGAGCAGTACTTC; CDR3aa: CASSNRDRPSYEQYF
d_gene: TRBD1; v_gene: TRBV5-6; abundance: few; j_gene: TRBJ1-6; CDR3nt: TGTGCCAGCAGCAGGACAGGGCTGGATTCACCCCTCCACTTT; CDR3aa: CASSRTGLDSPLHF
d_gene: TRBD2; v_gene: TRBV6-1; abundance: NA; j_gene: TRBJ2-7; CDR3nt: TGTGCCAGCAGTGTACTAGCGGGGAGGGATGACGAGCAGTACTTC; CDR3aa: CASSVLAGRDDEQYF
d_gene: NA; v_gene: TRBV7-9; abundance: NA; j_gene: TRBJ1-1; CDR3nt: TGTGCCAGCAGCTTTCAGGGGCAGCGGGAGGCTTTCTTT; CDR3aa: CASSFQGQREAFF
d_gene: TRBD1; v_gene: TRBV7-3; abundance: NA; j_gene: TRBJ1-2; CDR3nt: TGTGCCAGCAGCCTAGGGACAGATTATGGCTACACCTTC; CDR3aa: CASSLGTDYGYTF
d_gene: NA; v_gene: TRBV7-3; abundance: NA; j_gene: TRBJ1-2; CDR3nt: TGTGCCAGCAGCTTCTCCAGGGCGCCAGGCTATGGCTACACCTTC; CDR3aa: CASSFSRAPGYGYTF
d_gene: NA; v_gene: TRBV7-2; abundance: few; j_gene: TRBJ1-5; CDR3nt: TGTGCCAGCAGCTTAGGCAGGGATCAGCCCCAGCATTTT; CDR3aa: CASSLGRDQPQHF
d_gene: TRBD1; v_gene: TRBV5-1; abundance: NA; j_gene: TRBJ2-7; CDR3nt: TGCGCCAGCAGCTTGAGTAGTGGGACAGAACGCGAGCAGTACTTC; CDR3aa: CASSLSSGTEREQYF
d_gene: NA; v_gene: TRBV7-3; abundance: NA; j_gene: TRBJ2-1; CDR3nt: TGTGCCAGCAGCTTAAACGCTTTCGCGGCCAGCTCCTACAATGAGCAGTTCTTC; CDR3aa: CASSLNAFAASSYNEQFF
d_gene: NA; v_gene: TRBV11-1; abundance: NA; j_gene: TRBJ2-5; CDR3nt: TGTGCCAGCAGCTTTATGGAGACCCAGTACTTC; CDR3aa: CASSFMETQYF
d_gene: NA; v_gene: TRBV6-1; abundance: NA; j_gene: TRBJ2-7; CDR3nt: TGTGCCAGCAGTGAAGGGGGGGGCTATACGAAGCAGTACTTC; CDR3aa: CASSEGGGYTKQYF
d_gene: NA; v_gene: TRBV27; abundance: few; j_gene: TRBJ2-3; CDR3nt: TGTGCCAGCAGTTTCCTACAGAGCACAGATACGCAGTATTTT; CDR3aa: CASSFLQSTDTQYF
d_gene: TRBD2; v_gene: TRBV18; abundance: NA; j_gene: TRBJ2-1; CDR3nt: TGTGCCAGCTCTCAGGGGACTAGCGGGGTAAATGAGCAGTTCTTC; CDR3aa: CASSQGTSGVNEQFF
d_gene: NA; v_gene: TRBV6-1; abundance: NA; j_gene: TRBJ1-2; CDR3nt: TGTGCCAGCAGTGGGGGGCGGGATGGCTACACCTTC; CDR3aa: CASSGGRDGYTF
d_gene: NA; v_gene: TRBV6-1; abundance: NA; j_gene: TRBJ1-1; CDR3nt: TGTGCCAGCAGGCCGCAGGGGTTGGGAGAAGCTTTCTTT; CDR3aa: CASRPQGLGEAFF
d_gene: NA; v_gene: TRBV5-1; abundance: NA; j_gene: TRBJ1-1; CDR3nt: TGCGCCAGCAGTGGGGGGGATGATCGATATAACACTGAAGCTTTCTTT; CDR3aa: CASSGGDDRYNTEAFF
d_gene: NA; v_gene: TRBV5-4; abundance: NA; j_gene: TRBJ1-6; CDR3nt: TGTGCCAGCATGTCCGGCGGGGATTCACCCCTCCACTTT; CDR3aa: CASMSGGDSPLHF
d_gene: TRBD1; v_gene: TRBV10-3; abundance: once; j_gene: TRBJ2-7; CDR3nt: TGTGCCCTCTCCCGGGACAGGGAGGAAGAGCAGTACTTC; CDR3aa: CALSRDREEEQYF
d_gene: TRBD2; v_gene: TRBV7-2; abundance: NA; j_gene: TRBJ2-7; CDR3nt: TGTGCCAGCAGCTTAGGGACTAGCGGGATCTACGAGCAGTACTTC; CDR3aa: CASSLGTSGIYEQYF
d_gene: NA; v_gene: TRBV4-1; abundance: NA; j_gene: TRBJ1-5; CDR3nt: TGCGCCAGCAGCCAAGATAGGGGTCAGCCCCAGCATTTT; CDR3aa: CASSQDRGQPQHF
d_gene: TRBD1; v_gene: TRBV2; abundance: NA; j_gene: TRBJ1-2; CDR3nt: TGTGCCAGCAGCCAACAGGGGGCGGTTGGCTACACCTTC; CDR3aa: CASSQQGAVGYTF
d_gene: NA; v_gene: TRBV5-4; abundance: NA; j_gene: TRBJ2-1; CDR3nt: TGTGCCAGCAGCCCCCGGAGGCCCTACAATGAGCAGTTCTTC; CDR3aa: CASSPRRPYNEQFF
d_gene: TRBD1; v_gene: TRBV30; abundance: NA; j_gene: TRBJ1-2; CDR3nt: TGTGCCTGGAGTCCGGACAGGGTGAAAGATGGCTACACCTTC; CDR3aa: CAWSPDRVKDGYTF
d_gene: NA; v_gene: TRBV22-1; abundance: NA; j_gene: TRBJ1-2; CDR3nt: TGTCCTGGGAGCGCACTTCCAGGGGAAGCTAACTATGGCTACACCTTC; CDR3aa: CPGSALPGEANYGYTF
d_gene: TRBD2; v_gene: TRBV15; abundance: NA; j_gene: TRBJ2-1; CDR3nt: TGTGCCACCAGTCCCGGAGGACTAGCGGGGTCTTATGAGCAGTTCTTC; CDR3aa: CATSPGGLAGSYEQFF
d_gene: NA; v_gene: TRBV10-1; abundance: many; j_gene: TRBJ2-2; CDR3nt: TGCGCCAGCAGTGACGGGACACCACCCGGGGAGCTGTTTTTT; CDR3aa: CASSDGTPPGELFF